The 14 T cell receptor beta chains below were found in one sample sequenced in a study of Ad26.COV2.S vaccination and SARS-CoV-2 variants. Regarding treatment: roughly 18 received Ad26.COV2.S at low or high dose, single or two shots; about five received placebo; per-sample allocation not given. Collection of the samples took place on day 63 after the first injection of vaccine or placebo. TCRdb's table, derived via immunoSEQ multiplex PCR, lists solely in-frame clones and lacks some. The repertoire holds 430,000 or so clones, with 80% to 95% as singletons. The sequenced sample was peripheral blood, obtained in a trial of Ad26.COV2.S vaccine versus placebo. The source is a person aged 18 to 59 who received the Ad26.COV2.S COVID-19 vaccine or a placebo.

Remarks on this clone: Different DNA sequences within this sample yield the same CDR3. This sequence joins TRBV19 and TRBJ2-7; maybe TRBD1 (6 bases). There are 13 residues in the CDR3. The V gene's germline CDR1 is LNHDA and CDR2 SQIVND (reference sequence). Deletions cut 3 bases from V and 2 bases from J, with 8 bases between. CDR3 coding DNA: TGTGCCAGTAGTATGCAGGGGCCCTACGAGCAGTACTTC. The encoded protein is CASSMQGPYEQYF.

The genes are TRBV2 and TRBJ1-4; D uncertain. Germline lookup yields CDR1 SNHLY and CDR2 FYNNEI. Deletions cut 8 bases from V and 8 bases from J, with 15 bases between. The CDR3 is 13 amino acids. The CDR3 DNA is TGTGCCAGCTATTTATATCGCGGGGAAAAACTGTTTTTT. Translation gives CASYLYRGEKLFF.

The V call is TRBV30, the J call TRBJ1-6; D possibly corresponds to TRBD1 (6 bases). Trimming pared 3 bases from V and 4 bases from J, leaving 22 bases between. This CDR3 is built from 18 residues. The germline CDR1 and CDR2 sequences are GTSNPN and SVGIG (reference sequence). The CDR3, as DNA: TGTGCCTGGAGGTTATTCCATACAGGGCTCAATTATAATTCACCCCTCCACTTT. It is translated as CAWRLFHTGLNYNSPLHF.

The chain employs TRBV27 and TRBJ2-1, with 9 bases identical to TRBD2. The V segment lost 1 base and the J segment 6 bases; nucleotides outside the gene matches: 7. This CDR3 comprises 16 residues. CDR1 and CDR2 from the germline V gene are MNHEY and SMNVEV (reference sequence). The CDR3 coding sequence is TGTGCCAGCAGTTTATATGGTAGCGGGAGAACCAATGAGCAGTTCTTC. Protein product: CASSLYGSGRTNEQFF.

This clone was picked up one time. V usage is TRBV5-8 and J usage is TRBJ2-7; D not resolved. The CDR3 has 19 amino acids. Trimming took 0 bases from V and 1 from J, leaving 23 bases between them. The germline V gene encodes CDR1 SGHTS and CDR2 YDEGEE. CDR3 nucleotides: TGTGCCAGCAGCTTGGTTCTTTTGGGCTTCAATATGGGTTCCTACGAGCAGTACTTC. This codes for CASSLVLLGFNMGSYEQYF.

CDR3 sequence (DNA): TGTGCCAGCAGCTTTCGGGCGGGAGAGGGTAATGAGCAGTTCTTC. Protein product: CASSFRAGEGNEQFF. The chain combines TRBV7-9 with TRBJ2-1; 7 nucleotides match TRBD2. CDR3 size: 15 residues. The junction had 9 bases not matched to a gene; V was cut back by 3 bases and J by 7 bases. Germline-derived CDR1 and CDR2 are SEHNR and FQNEAQ (reference sequence). The full variable domain, completed using reference TRBV7-9 and TRBJ2-1, is DTGVSQNPRHKITKRGQNVTFRCDPISEHNRLYWYRQTLGQGPEFLTYFQNEAQLEKSRLLSDRFSAERPKGSFSTLEIQRTEQGDSAMYLCASSFRAGEGNEQFFGPGTRLTVL.

V gene TRBV3-1 (or the pseudogene TRBV3-2) combines with J gene TRBJ1-4, with D maybe TRBD1 (5 bases). The germline V gene has CDR1 LGHDT and CDR2 YNNKEL (reference sequence). The CDR3 is 14 amino acids. V was trimmed by 3 bases and J by 6 bases, leaving 11 bases between them. The CDR3: CASSHSGGDEKLFF. The CDR3 DNA follows: TGTGCCAGCAGCCACAGCGGAGGGGATGAAAAACTGTTTTTT.

The rearrangement joins TRBV4-3 to TRBJ2-3; 11 bases agree with TRBD1. Germline V lookup: CDR1 LGHNA, CDR2 YSLEER. With V trimmed by 3 bases and J by 4 bases, 3 bases remained unmatched. The CDR3 loop spans 15 amino acids. Here the CDR3 DNA reads TGCGCCAGCAGCCACGGACAGGGGGCCGCAGATACGCAGTATTTT. It specifies CASSHGQGAADTQYF.

As DNA, the CDR3 is TGTGCCAGCAGCGTGGCGGCCGACTCTGGAAACACCATATATTTT. It codes for CASSVAADSGNTIYF. The rearrangement links TRBV3-1 (or the pseudogene TRBV3-2) to TRBJ1-3; D ambiguous. The V end lost 5 bases, the J end lost 0 bases, and 11 bases lay between the germline ends. The CDR3 length is 15 residues. CDR1 LGHDT and CDR2 YNNKEL come from the germline V gene (reference sequence).

J is TRBJ1-4 and V is TRBV28; D unresolved. Germline loops: CDR1 MDHEN, CDR2 SYDVKM. V dropped 7 bases and J dropped 1 base, with 16 bases sitting between them. The CDR3 length is 16 residues. CDR3 nucleotide sequence: TGTGCCAGCAAAAAAGGGCGGGCCCTAACTAATGAAAAACTGTTTTTT. It yields the protein CASKKGRALTNEKLFF. Together with reference TRBV28 and TRBJ1-4, the CDR3 gives the full variable domain: DVKVTQSSRYLVKRTGEKVFLECVQDMDHENMFWYRQDPGLGLRLIYFSYDVKMKEKGDIPEGYSVSREKKERFSLILESASTNQTSMYLCASKKGRALTNEKLFFGSGTQLSVL.

This clone has only a few counts. The chain joins TRBV19 to TRBJ1-2, with D perhaps matching TRBD1 (5 bases). The CDR3 covers 13 residues. Trimming shortened V by 4 bases and J by 1 base, and 7 bases separated the two germline ends. Per the germline V gene, CDR1 is LNHDA and CDR2 is SQIVND (reference sequence). The CDR3 sequence is CASSTGFNYGYTF. The DNA of the CDR3 is TGTGCCAGTAGTACAGGGTTTAACTATGGCTACACCTTC.

This clone showed up just once. V and J are TRBV7-8 and TRBJ2-5, with 7 bases aligning to TRBD2. The CDR3 runs to 16 residues. Germline CDR1 reads SGHVS; CDR2 reads FQNEAQ. Trimming took 1 base from V and 2 from J; bases not matched to a gene: 7. CDR3 bases: TGTGCCAGCAGCTTAGTGGTGGGACTACCTCAAGAGACCCAGTACTTC. Translating it yields CASSLVVGLPQETQYF.

This clone was seen more than once but under ten times. V is TRBV7-2 and J is TRBJ1-5; D is unclear. Germline V CDR1 and CDR2: SGHTA, FQGNSA. The CDR3 has 13 amino acids. Trimming pared 2 bases from V and 7 bases from J, leaving 9 bases between. This CDR3 is CASSLTERQPQHF. In DNA, the CDR3 is TGTGCCAGCAGCTTAACCGAAAGACAGCCCCAGCATTTT.

The chain is built from TRBV4-3 and TRBJ2-7; no firm D call. Trimming cost V 4 bases and J 1 base, with 11 bases left between them. This CDR3 contains 14 residues. The germline V gene has CDR1 LGHNA and CDR2 YSLEER. CDR3 bases: TGCGCCAGCAGCCTCTCCCTAGATTCCTACGAGCAGTACTTC. Protein product: CASSLSLDSYEQYF.